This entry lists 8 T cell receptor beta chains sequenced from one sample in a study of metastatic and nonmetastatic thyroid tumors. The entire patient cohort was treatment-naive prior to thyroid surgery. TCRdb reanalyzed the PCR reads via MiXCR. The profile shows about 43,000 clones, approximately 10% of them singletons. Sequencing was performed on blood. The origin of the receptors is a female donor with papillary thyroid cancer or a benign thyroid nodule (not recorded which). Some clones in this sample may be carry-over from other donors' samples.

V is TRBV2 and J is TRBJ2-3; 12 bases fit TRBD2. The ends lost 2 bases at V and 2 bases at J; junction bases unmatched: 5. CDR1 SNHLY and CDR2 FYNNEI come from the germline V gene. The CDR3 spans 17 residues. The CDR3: CASSELAGGPFTDTQYF. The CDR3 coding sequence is TGTGCCAGCAGTGAACTAGCGGGGGGGCCTTTCACAGATACGCAGTATTTT.

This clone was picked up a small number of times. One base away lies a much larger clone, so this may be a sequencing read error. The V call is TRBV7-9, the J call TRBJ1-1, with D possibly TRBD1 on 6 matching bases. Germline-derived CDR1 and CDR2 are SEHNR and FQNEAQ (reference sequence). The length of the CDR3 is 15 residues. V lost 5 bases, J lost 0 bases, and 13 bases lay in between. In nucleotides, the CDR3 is TGTGCCAGCAGCCCGTCGGGACATGTGAACACTGAAGCTTTCTTT. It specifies CASSPSGHVNTEAFF.

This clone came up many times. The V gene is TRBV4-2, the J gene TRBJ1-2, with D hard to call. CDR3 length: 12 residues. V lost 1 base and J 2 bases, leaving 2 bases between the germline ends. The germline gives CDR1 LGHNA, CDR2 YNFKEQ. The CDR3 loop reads CASSQANYGYTF. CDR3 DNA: TGTGCCAGCAGCCAAGCGAACTATGGCTACACCTTC.

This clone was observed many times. CDR3 protein: CASSPHSGLAGGKDTQYF. The CDR3 bases are TGTGCCAGCAGCCCCCACTCGGGGCTAGCGGGAGGAAAAGATACGCAGTATTTT. The V and J genes are TRBV3-2 and TRBJ2-3; the table assigns TRBD2, which was not confirmed against the DNA. TRBV3-2 is marked as a pseudogene. The CDR3 is 18 residues long.

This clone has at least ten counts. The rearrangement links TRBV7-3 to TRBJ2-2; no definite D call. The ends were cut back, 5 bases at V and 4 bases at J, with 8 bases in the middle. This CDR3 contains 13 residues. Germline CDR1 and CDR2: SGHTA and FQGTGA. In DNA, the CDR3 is TGTGCCAGCAGCCTCGAAGGCACCGGGGAGCTGTTTTTT. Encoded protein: CASSLEGTGELFF. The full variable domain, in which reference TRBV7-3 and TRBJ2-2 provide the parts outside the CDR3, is GAGVSQTPSNKVTEKGKYVELRCDPISGHTALYWYRQSLGQGPEFLIYFQGTGAADDSGLPNDRFFAVRPEGSVSTLKIQRTERGDSAVYLCASSLEGTGELFFGEGSRLTVL.

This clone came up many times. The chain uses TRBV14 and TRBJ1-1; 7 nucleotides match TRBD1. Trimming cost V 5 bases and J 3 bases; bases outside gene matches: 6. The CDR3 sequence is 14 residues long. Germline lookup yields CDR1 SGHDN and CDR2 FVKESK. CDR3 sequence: CASSVQGTYTEAFF. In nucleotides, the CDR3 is TGTGCCAGCAGCGTACAGGGGACTTACACTGAAGCTTTCTTT.

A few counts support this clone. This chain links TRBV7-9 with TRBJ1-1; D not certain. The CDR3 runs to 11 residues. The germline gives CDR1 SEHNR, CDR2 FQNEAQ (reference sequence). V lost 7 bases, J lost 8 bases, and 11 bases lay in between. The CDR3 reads CASTLGTEAFF. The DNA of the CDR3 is TGTGCCAGCACCCTTGGAACCGAAGCTTTCTTT.

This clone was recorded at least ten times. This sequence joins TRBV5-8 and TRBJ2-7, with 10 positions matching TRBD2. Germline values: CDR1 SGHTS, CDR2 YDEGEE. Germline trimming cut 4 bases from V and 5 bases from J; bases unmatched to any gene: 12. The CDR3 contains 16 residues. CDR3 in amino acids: CASSLVLAGEINEQYF. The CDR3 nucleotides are TGTGCCAGCAGCCTTGTGCTAGCGGGAGAGATAAACGAGCAGTACTTC.